The T cell receptor (beta chain) described here comes from a study of Tregs in tolerant kidney transplant recipients (dated by TCRdb to about 2019). Some background on the complete study: The study used TCRbeta sequencing to identify donor-specific regulatory T cells before combined kidney and bone marrow transplantation, then tracked those cells after transplant. In a few healthy controls, several methods of expanding Tregs specific for an allogeneic donor were compared by TCRbeta repertoire sequencing.

Thawed PBMCs were FACS-sorted into unstimulated Tregs (CD4+CD25+CD127-), CD4+ non-Tregs (CD4+CD25-), CD4 cells and CD8 cells. Healthy control blood came either as purchased buffy coats or from healthy volunteers. Healthy control blood was processed to PBMCs by Ficoll density gradient and cryopreserved, and patient PBMCs were collected before and after transplant. Genomic DNA was extracted from sorted cells with the QIAGEN DNeasy Blood and Tissue Kit for TCRbeta CDR3 sequencing. High-throughput TCRbeta CDR3 sequencing, including PCR amplification with bias correction and internal controls, was performed commercially through immunoSEQ. The authors' analysis ran thus. Unique productive TCRbeta sequences were defined by CDR3 nucleotide sequence when primers matched and otherwise by CDR3 amino acid sequence together with Vbeta and Jbeta genes. To correct sorting error, sequences shared between sorted populations at a frequency ratio of 2:1 or less were removed; the rest were assigned to the higher population. A sequence counted as donor-reactive if, in CFSE-low cells, the sequence had a frequency of at least 0.01% and was expanded at least 5-fold compared with unstimulated cells. Repertoire divergence was quantified by Jensen-Shannon divergence using the top 100 TCRbeta sequences ranked by frequency. For samples with multiple sequencing runs, sorting error was corrected in each run separately before the runs were combined. Here the immuneACCESS table is served through TCRdb, limited to in-frame sequences with V and J called. Missing clones are a known gap in these copies; in checked studies unresolved V genes cover under half, and the rest lacks a known reason. The DNA gave D and trimming, while V, J and clone size come from that table. This sample gives 200,000 to 300,000 clones in total; about 86% of them show up just once. About 0.58% of the sample is in the top ten clones.

Concerning this clone itself: What antigen it recognizes has not been identified. The record has no base qualities; no much larger clone is one base away.

From V the trimming removes 6 bases and from J it removes 8 bases, while the gene matches leave 10 bases of the junction unaccounted for. Spanning cysteine to phenylalanine, the CDR3 consists of 14 amino acids. CDR3 DNA only is kept here, 42 bases in frame from base 1. Looking up the germline V gene yields CDR1 MNHNS and CDR2 SASEGT. Points the paper makes about the study in general: The study was constrained by small patient numbers, and validation of the findings is required in larger populations and under other immunosuppression protocols. Expanding Tregs with activated donor B cells appeared to identify the most biologically relevant and donor-specific TCRbeta repertoire. Although technical replication error seemed to be minimal, the question of biological reproducibility was not addressed directly.

The V and J segments used are TRBV6-1 and TRBJ2-3; TRBD2 lines up with 8 middle nucleotides. Sequencing input: CD4+ T cells from blood. This TCR was sampled from a human donor in good health. CDR3 protein: CASRPPGGPPTQYF. Here is the DNA: TGTGCCAGCAGGCCCCCGGGAGGGCCGCCTACGCAGTATTTT.